The 19 T cell receptor beta chains listed next were all sequenced from one sample in a study. TCRdb redid the calling of the 5' RACE reads with MiXCR, one entry per CDR3 protein. The sample consists of tens of thousands of distinct CDR3 sequences, about a quarter of them appearing once. The sequenced sample was naive CD4+ T cells sorted from a lymph node. Regarding subset: naive CD4+ T cells, CD4+CD45RA+CD25-. These receptors were collected from a female donor with breast cancer.

The CDR3 region has the DNA TGTGCCATCAGTGAGCTAGAAAGCCAAGAGACCCAGTACTTC. The encoded protein is CAISELESQETQYF. The chain carries TRBV10-3 and TRBJ2-5; D gene unclear. Per the germline V gene, CDR1 is ENHRY and CDR2 is SYGVKD. Trimming stripped 2 bases from V and 1 base from J, with 8 bases between. The CDR3 is 14 residues long.

This clonotype was seen only once. The junction departs from the called germline gene at one end, perhaps through a read error. The chain carries TRBV9 and TRBJ2-3, with unresolved D. The CDR3 has 14 amino acids. Germline V gene data show CDR1 as SGDLS and CDR2 as YYNGEE. This chain's CDR3 is CTSSVIGDTDTQYF. CDR3 DNA: TGTACCAGCAGCGTGATTGGAGACACAGATACGCAGTATTTT.

This rearrangement joins TRBV12-3 or TRBV12-4 to TRBJ2-2; D is possibly TRBD1 (5 bases). The CDR3 sequence is 14 residues long. V was shortened by 2 bases and J by 1 base, with 5 bases between the two germline ends. The CDR3 nucleotides are TGTGCCAGCAGTTTAAGGGGGAACACCGGGGAGCTGTTTTTT. Its translation is CASSLRGNTGELFF.

The genes are TRBV12-3 or TRBV12-4 and TRBJ2-5; D tentatively reads TRBD1 or TRBD2 (5 bases each). V was shortened by 4 bases and J by 5 bases, with 17 bases between the two germline ends. The CDR3 contains 15 residues. CDR3: CASSSPAGARETQYF. CDR3 DNA sequence: TGTGCCAGCAGTTCCCCAGCCGGGGCGCGTGAGACCCAGTACTTC.

The V gene is TRBV4-2, the J gene TRBJ2-1; tentatively, D is TRBD2 (5 bases). The germline gives CDR1 LGHNA, CDR2 YNFKEQ. Trimming left V 0 bases short and J 10 bases short, with 10 bases between. This CDR3 has 13 amino acids. CDR3 in amino acids: CASSQERSGEQFF. The CDR3 bases are TGTGCCAGCAGCCAAGAGCGGTCGGGGGAGCAGTTCTTC.

This clonotype turned up a few times. The chain joins TRBV6-6 to TRBJ2-3; 8 bases line up with TRBD2. The length of the CDR3 is 14 residues. The trim removed 8 bases at V and 3 bases at J, leaving 7 bases unmatched. CDR1 and CDR2 from the germline V gene are MNHNY and SVGAGI (reference sequence). The CDR3 is CASRVSSGTDTQYF. For the CDR3, the DNA is TGTGCCAGCCGAGTTTCTAGCGGGACAGATACGCAGTATTTT.

The V call is TRBV25-1, the J call TRBJ2-7; D unresolved. In germline, CDR1 is MGHDK, CDR2 SYGVNS. The CDR3 has 14 amino acids. Trimming left V 3 bases short and J 7 bases short, with 16 bases between. This CDR3 reads CASSDTGVVWEQYF. The CDR3 region has the DNA TGTGCCAGCAGTGACACTGGAGTGGTGTGGGAGCAGTACTTC.

V is TRBV5-1 and J is TRBJ2-3; tentative D call: TRBD1 (5 bases). The germline gives CDR1 SGHRS, CDR2 YFSETQ. V dropped 3 bases and J dropped 3 bases, with 17 bases sitting between them. This CDR3 spans 16 amino acids. The CDR3 protein is CASSSDGATKTDTQYF. The CDR3 DNA sequence: TGCGCCAGCAGCTCCGATGGGGCAACAAAGACAGATACGCAGTATTTT.

The genes are TRBV6-5 and TRBJ2-2, with a weak D call TRBD2 (6 bases). The CDR3 loop spans 13 amino acids. V lost 3 bases and J lost 7, with 9 bases in between. Germline loops: CDR1 MNHEY, CDR2 SVGAGI. The CDR3 sequence: CASSYSGVGELFF. The CDR3 bases are TGTGCCAGCAGTTATTCGGGGGTCGGGGAGCTGTTTTTT.

The rearrangement uses TRBV7-2 and TRBJ2-1, with a weak D call TRBD1 (5 bases). The germline V gene encodes CDR1 SGHTA and CDR2 FQGNSA. The CDR3 loop spans 12 amino acids. Trimming shortened V by 3 bases and J by 8 bases, and 8 bases separated the two germline ends. In DNA form, the CDR3 reads TGTGCCAGCAGCTTCAGGGTACATGAGCAGTTCTTC. Protein sequence: CASSFRVHEQFF.

This chain uses TRBV27 with TRBJ2-5, with 14 bases aligning to TRBD2. The CDR3 contains 15 residues. The germline V gene has CDR1 MNHEY and CDR2 SMNVEV (reference sequence). V shed 5 bases, J shed 5 bases, and the junction held 4 bases outside the gene matches. The CDR3 bases are TGTGCCAGCAGTCCGGGACTAGCGGGGGCTGAGACCCAGTACTTC. This gives the protein CASSPGLAGAETQYF.

In its sample, this clonotype was seen a few times. The CDR3 bases are TGCGCCAGCAGCCACACAGGGGACGAGCAGTACTTC. Translated, it gives CASSHTGDEQYF. V is TRBV5-1 and J is TRBJ2-7; 7 bases match TRBD1. This CDR3 contains 12 residues. Germline trimming cut 4 bases from V and 5 bases from J; bases unmatched to any gene: 3. Germline CDR1 SGHRS, CDR2 YFSETQ.

Judged by abundance, this clonotype is medium-sized. V and J are TRBV7-2 and TRBJ1-5; 9 nucleotides match TRBD1. Germline loops: CDR1 SGHTA, CDR2 FQGNSA. V gave up 5 bases and J gave up 5 bases; unmatched junction bases: 10. The CDR3 contains 16 residues. The CDR3: CASSAQAGTGHQPQHF. In DNA, the CDR3 is TGTGCCAGCAGCGCGCAAGCCGGGACAGGGCATCAGCCCCAGCATTTT.

The chain uses TRBV12-3 or TRBV12-4 and TRBJ1-5; the match to TRBD1 covers 8 bases. Unmatched junction bases numbered 6, after V lost 7 bases and J lost 7 bases. This CDR3 contains 13 residues. Here the CDR3 reads CASNLGQGQPQHF. The CDR3 DNA is TGTGCCAGCAACTTAGGACAGGGACAGCCCCAGCATTTT.

The gene calls are TRBV9 and TRBJ2-1, with 13 positions matching TRBD2. The V and J ends lost 0 bases and 4 bases, in that order; junction bases with no gene match: 7. This CDR3 contains 18 residues. CDR1 is SGDLS, CDR2 YYNGEE, per germline. This CDR3 is CASSVELAGGPGYNEQFF. In DNA form, the CDR3 reads TGTGCCAGCAGCGTAGAACTAGCGGGAGGGCCGGGATACAATGAGCAGTTCTTC.

This sequence joins TRBV4-1 and TRBJ2-5; the match to TRBD2 covers 9 bases. The CDR3 is made up of 16 amino acids. V shed 0 bases and J 5 bases; nucleotides not matched to a gene: 7. Looked up from germline, CDR1 is MGHRA and CDR2 is YSYEKL. In DNA form, the CDR3 reads TGCGCCAGCAGCCAAGATGGCGGGAGGGCCTGGGAGACCCAGTACTTC. This gives the protein CASSQDGGRAWETQYF.

With regard to this clonotype: This sequence may be a read error, since a much larger clone differs from it by one base. CDR3 amino acids: CASSQTGSGYELYF. In nucleotides, the CDR3 is TGTGCCAGCAGTCAAACAGGGAGTGGCTACGAGCTGTACTTC. The chain recombines TRBV6-5 with TRBJ2-7; weak D call: TRBD1 (6 bases). The CDR3 extends over 14 amino acids. Germline CDR1 MNHEY, CDR2 SVGAGI.

The table lists this clonotype with a few counts. V usage is TRBV12-3 or TRBV12-4 and J usage is TRBJ1-1; unclear D gene. The V end lost 1 base, the J end lost 0 bases, and 6 bases lay between the germline ends. The CDR3 consists of 14 residues. CDR3 DNA sequence: TGTGCCAGCAGTTTAGGGGAGGTGAACACTGAAGCTTTCTTT. Translated: CASSLGEVNTEAFF.

This clonotype was detected a few times. The V gene is TRBV28, the J gene TRBJ2-1; TRBD2 agrees at 13 bases. The germline CDR1 and CDR2 sequences are MDHEN and SYDVKM. The CDR3 spans 17 residues. V shed 6 bases, J shed 6 bases, and the junction held 11 bases outside the gene matches. CDR3 DNA sequence: TGTGCCAGCAGCCCCTTACTAGCGGGAGGGTTGGGCAATGAGCAGTTCTTC. This sequence encodes CASSPLLAGGLGNEQFF.